This TCR beta chain was documented in a study of response to subunit inactivated influenza vaccine. The germline V gene has CDR1 LNHNV and CDR2 YYDKDF (reference sequence). The CDR3 contains 10 residues. The ends were cut back, 8 bases at V and 5 bases at J, with 6 bases in the middle. TCRdb re-called the RT-PCR reads through MiXCR, storing one row per CDR3 protein. The sample contains some 800,000 distinct CDR3 sequences, about 20% of which appear only once. This sequence was found in a man aged 50-60 years who received an inactivated influenza vaccine. The input for sequencing was PBMCs from blood, taken 5 days after vaccination. The rearrangement links TRBV15 to TRBJ2-5, with a possible D match to TRBD1 (5 bases). CDR3 in DNA: TGTGCCACCTCAGGGGAGACCCAGTACTTC. Protein product: CATSGETQYF.